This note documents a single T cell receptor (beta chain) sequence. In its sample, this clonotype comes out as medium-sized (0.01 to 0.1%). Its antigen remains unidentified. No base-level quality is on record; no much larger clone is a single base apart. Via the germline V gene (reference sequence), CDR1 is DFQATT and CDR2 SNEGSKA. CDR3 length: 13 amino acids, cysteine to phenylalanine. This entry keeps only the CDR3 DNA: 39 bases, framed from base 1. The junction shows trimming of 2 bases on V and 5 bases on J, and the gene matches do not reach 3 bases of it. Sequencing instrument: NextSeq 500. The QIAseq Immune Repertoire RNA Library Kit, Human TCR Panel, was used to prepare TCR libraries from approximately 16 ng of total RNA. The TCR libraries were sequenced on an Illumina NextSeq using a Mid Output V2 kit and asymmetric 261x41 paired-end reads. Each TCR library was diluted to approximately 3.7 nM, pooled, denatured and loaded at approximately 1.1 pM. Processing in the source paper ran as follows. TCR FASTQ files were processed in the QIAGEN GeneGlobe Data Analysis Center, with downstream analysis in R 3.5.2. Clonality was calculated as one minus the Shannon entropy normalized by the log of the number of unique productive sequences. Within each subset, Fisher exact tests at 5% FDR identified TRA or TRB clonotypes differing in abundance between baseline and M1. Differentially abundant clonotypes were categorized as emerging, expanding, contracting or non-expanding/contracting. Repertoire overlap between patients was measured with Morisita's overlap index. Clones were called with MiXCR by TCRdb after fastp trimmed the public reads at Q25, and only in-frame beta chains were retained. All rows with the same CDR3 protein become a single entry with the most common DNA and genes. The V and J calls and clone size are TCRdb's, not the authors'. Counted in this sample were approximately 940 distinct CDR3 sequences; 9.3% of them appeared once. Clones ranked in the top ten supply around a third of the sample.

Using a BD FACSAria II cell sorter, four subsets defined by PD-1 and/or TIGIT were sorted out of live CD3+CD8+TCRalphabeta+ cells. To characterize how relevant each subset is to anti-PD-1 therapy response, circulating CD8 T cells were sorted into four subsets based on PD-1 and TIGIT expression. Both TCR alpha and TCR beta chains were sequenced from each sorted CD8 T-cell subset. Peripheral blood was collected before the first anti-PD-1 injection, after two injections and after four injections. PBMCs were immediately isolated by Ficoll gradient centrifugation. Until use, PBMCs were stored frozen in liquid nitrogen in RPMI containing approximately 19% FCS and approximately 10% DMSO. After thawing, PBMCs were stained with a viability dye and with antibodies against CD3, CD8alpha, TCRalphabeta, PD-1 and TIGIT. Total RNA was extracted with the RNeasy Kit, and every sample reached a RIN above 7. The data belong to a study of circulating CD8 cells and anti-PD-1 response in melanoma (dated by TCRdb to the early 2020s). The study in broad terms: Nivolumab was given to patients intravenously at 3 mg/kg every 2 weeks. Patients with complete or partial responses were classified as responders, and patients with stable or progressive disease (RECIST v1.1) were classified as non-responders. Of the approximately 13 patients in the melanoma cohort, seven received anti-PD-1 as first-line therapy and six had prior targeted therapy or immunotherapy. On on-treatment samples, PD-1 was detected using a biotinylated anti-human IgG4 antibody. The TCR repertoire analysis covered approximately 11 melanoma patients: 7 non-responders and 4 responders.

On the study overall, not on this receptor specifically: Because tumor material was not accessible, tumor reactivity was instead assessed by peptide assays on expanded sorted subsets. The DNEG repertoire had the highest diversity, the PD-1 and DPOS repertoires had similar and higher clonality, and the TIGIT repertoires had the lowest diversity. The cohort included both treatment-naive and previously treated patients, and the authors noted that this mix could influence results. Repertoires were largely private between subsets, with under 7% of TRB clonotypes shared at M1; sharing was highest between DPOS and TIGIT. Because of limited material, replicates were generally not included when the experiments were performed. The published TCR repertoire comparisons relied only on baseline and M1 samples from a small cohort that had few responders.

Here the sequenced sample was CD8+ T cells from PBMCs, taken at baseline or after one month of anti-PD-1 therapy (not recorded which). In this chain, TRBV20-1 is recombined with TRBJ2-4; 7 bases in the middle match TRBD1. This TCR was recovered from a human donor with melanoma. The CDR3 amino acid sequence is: CSARRGTENIQYF. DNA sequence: TGCAGTGCTAGAAGGGGGACAGAAAACATTCAGTACTTC.